In its sample, the clone carrying this T cell receptor (beta chain) was seen once. V lost 4 bases and J lost 9, with 16 bases in between. Germline CDR1 and CDR2: SEHNR and FQNEAQ (reference sequence). This CDR3 has 14 amino acids. Amplification of the TCR beta CDR3 (from genomic DNA) was done by two-round multiplex PCR. For every TRBV and TRBJ gene, a specific primer was used in first-round PCR. In TCRdb, the multiplex PCR reads were re-called with MiXCR into one record per CDR3 protein. This table has 50,000 to 75,000 distinct CDR3 sequences, approximately 25% appearing once. This entry comes from a study of prognosis after radiotherapy for stage I lung cancer.

Sequences were derived from PBMCs, sampled before or after stereotactic body radiation therapy (not recorded which). V is TRBV7-9 and J is TRBJ2-1; D possibly corresponds to TRBD1 (5 bases). This receptor was taken from a donor at least 50 years old with non-small cell lung cancer. CDR3 sequence: CASSSGHHRGEQFF. The CDR3 region has the DNA TGTGCCAGCAGCTCTGGACACCATAGGGGTGAGCAGTTCTTC.